This T cell receptor beta chain comes out of a study of T cells after yellow fever vaccination. Via MiXCR, TCRdb re-called the 5' RACE reads, giving one row per CDR3 protein. The table has about 300,000 distinct CDR3 sequences, approximately 10% seen once. V lost 0 bases, J lost 1 base, and 10 bases lay in between. The length of the CDR3 is 15 residues. Germline values: CDR1 SGHRS, CDR2 YFSETQ. General observations from the study: Post-booster repertoires contained most primary-vaccination clones again (roughly 95% CD4, around 89% CD8).

This clonotype was picked up a small number of times. Its specificity is not known. The chain couples TRBV5-1 to TRBJ1-1; D perhaps matches TRBD1 (5 bases). This clonotype was sampled from a young man who received the YFV17D yellow fever vaccine. The sequences come from CD4+ T cells sorted from PBMCs, collected 5 days after the yellow fever booster vaccination. Here the CDR3 DNA reads TGCGCCAGCAGCTTGGAGGGACCGTCGAACACTGAAGCTTTCTTT. Translating gives CASSLEGPSNTEAFF.